This TCR beta chain was recorded in a study of blood T cell repertoires in COVID-19. Study-level information: COVID-19 samples from acute and convalescent phases originated in the United States, Italy and Spain. From T cells, B-cell-depleted T cells, or PBMCs came the material, which was cDNA or gDNA.

This CDR3 has 12 residues. The germline CDR1 and CDR2 sequences are MNHNY and SVGAGI (reference sequence). The V end lost 4 bases, the J end lost 8 bases, and 9 bases lay between the germline ends. This clone occurred a few times. Per the original data handling: Counts of nucleated cells, estimated from reference gene primer amplification, were obtained. Some clones are missing from TCRdb's copy, which holds only in-frame ones; the method was immunoSEQ multiplex PCR. The V and J calls and clone size were taken over from that table, and D and trimming were inferred from the DNA. The data contain tens of thousands of clones, roughly 83% of them singletons.

This sequence joins TRBV6-6 and TRBJ1-3, with D unclear. The clonotype was recovered from a human donor in a cohort sampled during active COVID-19. The material sequenced was peripheral blood. The DNA for the CDR3 is TGTGCCAGCAGTTTAAGCGGTGACACCATATATTTT. Its translation: CASSLSGDTIYF.